A selection of T cell receptor beta chains follows, all from one sample in a study of T cell changes during pregnancy in multiple sclerosis. Only in-frame clones appear in the TCRdb table, and some are missing; sequencing was by immunoSEQ multiplex PCR. The sample lists 35,000 to 40,000 clones; approximately 94% were seen once. The specimen was CD4+ T cells from peripheral blood mononuclear cells, collected in the second trimester of pregnancy. The source is a female donor with multiple sclerosis, enrolled in a pregnancy study. Both conserved end residues are part of each CDR3. The order of the fields is D gene, V gene, CDR3 protein. D genes are given only for firm matches.

d_gene: .
v_gene: TRBV19
CDR3aa: CASSIQGTNQPQHF

d_gene: TRBD1
v_gene: TRBV4-1
CDR3aa: CASSQGGTGGSDYGYTF

d_gene: TRBD1
v_gene: TRBV11-2
CDR3aa: CASSLTQGSYNEQFF

d_gene: TRBD1
v_gene: TRBV7-3
CDR3aa: CASPTAWTGSHEQYF

d_gene: .
v_gene: TRBV11-2
CDR3aa: CASSLVAGSSGYTF

d_gene: TRBD2
v_gene: TRBV5-1
CDR3aa: CASSLETSGGARFYEQYF

d_gene: .
v_gene: TRBV2
CDR3aa: CASRGRGRNTGELFF

d_gene: .
v_gene: TRBV12-5
CDR3aa: CASGSRIGGALNTEAFF

d_gene: TRBD1
v_gene: TRBV7-2
CDR3aa: CASGTGRMAQYF

d_gene: .
v_gene: TRBV19
CDR3aa: CASSIRQGQAEAFF

d_gene: .
v_gene: TRBV19
CDR3aa: CASRFGGGLWNEQFF

d_gene: TRBD1
v_gene: TRBV5-4
CDR3aa: CASSWGQGRTYEQYF

d_gene: TRBD1
v_gene: TRBV13
CDR3aa: CASSLEVGQGAEAFF

d_gene: .
v_gene: TRBV10-1
CDR3aa: CASSELWRGPEAFF

d_gene: TRBD1
v_gene: TRBV18
CDR3aa: CASSPKKTGGTDTQYF

d_gene: TRBD1
v_gene: TRBV27
CDR3aa: CASSRLDRVGTGELFF

d_gene: .
v_gene: TRBV18
CDR3aa: CASSPRGGGAKNIQYF

d_gene: .
v_gene: TRBV5-1
CDR3aa: CASSLYGVSGNTIYF

d_gene: .
v_gene: TRBV12-5
CDR3aa: CASGPGRERGPGGNEQFF

d_gene: .
v_gene: TRBV28
CDR3aa: CASSSETRRFRGYTF

d_gene: .
v_gene: TRBV18
CDR3aa: CASSPLAEPNQPQHF

d_gene: .
v_gene: TRBV18
CDR3aa: CASSPPRWSGGNSYNSPLHF

d_gene: TRBD2
v_gene: TRBV7-3
CDR3aa: CASSLTSGSVGELFF

d_gene: .
v_gene: TRBV10-1
CDR3aa: CASSESARGGLDTEAFF

d_gene: .
v_gene: TRBV10-3
CDR3aa: CAISESVTSYEQYF

d_gene: .
v_gene: TRBV6-6
CDR3aa: CASTPTAGVYGYTF

d_gene: .
v_gene: TRBV28
CDR3aa: CASSRLLYEQYF

d_gene: .
v_gene: TRBV28
CDR3aa: CASSLRWDQPQHF

d_gene: TRBD2
v_gene: TRBV2
CDR3aa: CASSTVAGGPSTDTQYF

d_gene: .
v_gene: TRBV2
CDR3aa: CASQSGRNTGELFF

d_gene: TRBD1
v_gene: TRBV5-1
CDR3aa: CASSPRQGSGELFF

d_gene: TRBD1
v_gene: TRBV6-1
CDR3aa: CASSDLPGQTYGYTF

d_gene: .
v_gene: TRBV4-3
CDR3aa: CASSLTRTVAQPQHF

d_gene: TRBD2
v_gene: TRBV6-6
CDR3aa: CASRRLAPGGELFF

d_gene: TRBD1
v_gene: TRBV30
CDR3aa: CAWSGRDSGYTF

d_gene: TRBD2
v_gene: TRBV7-9
CDR3aa: CASSLGGGGETQYF

d_gene: TRBD1
v_gene: TRBV7-3
CDR3aa: CASSPNRGYEQYF

d_gene: .
v_gene: TRBV6-1
CDR3aa: CASVRGEAGWQPQHF

d_gene: .
v_gene: TRBV4-3
CDR3aa: CASSQDGRTNYGYTF

d_gene: TRBD1
v_gene: TRBV14
CDR3aa: CASSQVGGSTGVTAFF

d_gene: .
v_gene: TRBV19
CDR3aa: CASSPGSSSYNEQFF

d_gene: .
v_gene: TRBV2
CDR3aa: CASRDGIGGETQYF

d_gene: .
v_gene: TRBV6-5
CDR3aa: CASSHQGRKNTEAFF

d_gene: TRBD1
v_gene: TRBV5-1
CDR3aa: CASSFRQGTGNTIYF

d_gene: .
v_gene: TRBV4-1
CDR3aa: CASSQGEGGTYNEQFF

d_gene: TRBD2
v_gene: TRBV2
CDR3aa: CASRTGTSGSTTYEQYF

d_gene: TRBD1
v_gene: TRBV2
CDR3aa: CASNRGQGDTQYF

d_gene: .
v_gene: TRBV6-5
CDR3aa: CASSLGITGTYGYTF

d_gene: .
v_gene: TRBV6-5
CDR3aa: CASRPGGGNQPQHF

d_gene: TRBD1
v_gene: TRBV6-1
CDR3aa: CASGQGPNYEQYF

d_gene: TRBD1
v_gene: TRBV18
CDR3aa: CASSSGGAGGYTF

d_gene: TRBD1
v_gene: TRBV5-1
CDR3aa: CASSLWMGQGGLGYEQYF

d_gene: TRBD2
v_gene: TRBV4-1
CDR3aa: CASSQLAGTTDTQYF

d_gene: .
v_gene: TRBV6-1
CDR3aa: CASSGPTPTANTEAFF

d_gene: .
v_gene: TRBV7-6
CDR3aa: CASIQGNGETQYF